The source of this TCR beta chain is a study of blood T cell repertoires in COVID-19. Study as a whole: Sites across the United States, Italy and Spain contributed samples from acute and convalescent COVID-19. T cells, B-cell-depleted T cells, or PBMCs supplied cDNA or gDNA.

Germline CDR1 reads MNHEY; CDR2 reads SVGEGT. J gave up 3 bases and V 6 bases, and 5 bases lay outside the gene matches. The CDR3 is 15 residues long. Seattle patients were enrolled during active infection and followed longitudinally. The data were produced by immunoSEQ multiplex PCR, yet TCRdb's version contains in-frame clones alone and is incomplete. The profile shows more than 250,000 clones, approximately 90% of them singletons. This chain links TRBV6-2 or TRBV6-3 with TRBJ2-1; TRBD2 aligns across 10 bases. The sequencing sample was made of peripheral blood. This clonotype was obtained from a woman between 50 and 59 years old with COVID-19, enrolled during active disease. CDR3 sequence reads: CASRPSGSLYNEQFF. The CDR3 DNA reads TGTGCCAGCAGACCTAGCGGGAGCCTCTACAATGAGCAGTTCTTC.